This T cell receptor beta chain was identified during a study of T cell responses to AZD1222 COVID-19 vaccine. This CDR3 contains 13 residues. J gave up 4 bases and V 7 bases, and 3 bases lay outside the gene matches. Germline V lookup: CDR1 LNHDA, CDR2 SQIVND (reference sequence). TCRdb's copy holds only in-frame clones and misses some; the assay was immunoSEQ multiplex PCR. The sample gives 84,000 or so clones, approximately 89% of which show up once; approximately 2% is in the top ten. Study-wide results and limits: Along spike, vaccine-associated CD4 TCRs were found throughout, with dominance at 160-218 and 743-854. Possibly, clonal diversity was underestimated; donors were largely white British and included more females. Regions left unmutated in variants are reportedly the target of nearly half of spike-specific TCRs. Repertoires were obtained solely post-peak T cell response.

With respect to this clone: Its target is unknown.

The sample in question was peripheral blood, obtained on day 0 of AZD1222 vaccination. This clonotype was sampled from an adult in good health. This chain links TRBV19 with TRBJ1-4; 7 nucleotides agree with TRBD1. This CDR3 reads CASKGQDNEKLFF. The CDR3 DNA is TGTGCCAGTAAAGGACAGGATAATGAAAAACTGTTTTTT.